This TCR beta chain was captured in a study of OX40 agonist ivuxolimab in advanced cancers. At the level of the study: From 23 to 79 years was the age range, with a mean of roughly 64 years, and around 84% were male.

Data came from immunoSEQ multiplex PCR; TCRdb stores just in-frame clones and leaves some out. In the table there are 35,000 to 40,000 clones, 85% to 90% of which are singletons. This clone turned up a few times. Sampled blood was obtained at baseline, cycle 4 day 1, and cycle 7 day 1. The CDR3 sequence is 13 residues long. The germline gives CDR1 MNHNY, CDR2 SVGAGI (reference sequence). The J segment lost 5 bases and the V segment lost 2 bases, leaving 1 base of the junction unmatched. The sequence was obtained from an adult with an advanced solid tumor such as melanoma, head and neck, liver or kidney cancer. The sample was CD4+ or CD8+ T cells sorted from blood, taken in a trial of the OX40 agonist ivuxolimab. The J gene is TRBJ2-7, the V gene TRBV6-6; 9 nucleotides line up with TRBD2. The CDR3 here is CASSYPSGDEQYF. CDR3 DNA sequence: TGTGCCAGCAGTTACCCTAGCGGGGACGAGCAGTACTTC.